This section outlines one T cell receptor (beta chain) sequence together with its context. Its target is unknown. Template-switching 5'RACE yielded the TCR cDNA; a universal primer site and UMIs were added in the process. TCRdb re-called the 5' RACE reads with MiXCR, one entry per CDR3 protein. This sample has some 320,000 distinct CDR3 sequences; about 9.5% occur once, and the top ten carry 18%. V was pared by 3 bases and J by 4 bases, with 14 bases between. The CDR3 spans 15 residues. This specimen belongs to a study of T cells after yellow fever vaccination. Study results and limitations: Subsequent booster samples again held most clones from primary vaccination (96% CD4, nearly 90% CD8). Abundant clonotypes from the bulk population could get into FACS-sorted repertoires as contaminants.

The chain uses TRBV12-3 or TRBV12-4 and TRBJ2-3, with D possibly TRBD2 on 6 matching bases. The TCR originated in a man between 18 and 35 years old who received the YFV17D yellow fever vaccine. Sequenced material: PBMCs, taken on the day of the first yellow fever vaccination. CDR3: CASSLRESFPDTQYF. CDR3 DNA sequence: TGTGCCAGCAGTTTGCGGGAAAGTTTTCCAGATACGCAGTATTTT.